The 9 T cell receptor beta chains presented below share a single source sample, sequenced in a study of Graves' ophthalmopathy and Graves' hyperthyroidism. Investigators amplified TCR beta CDR3 regions from RNA transcripts. The authors performed first-round RT-PCR with HTBI primers and then a second-round multiplex PCR. A single record per CDR3 protein comes from TCRdb applying MiXCR to the multiplex PCR reads. Of around 1,000,000 distinct CDR3 sequences in the sample, less than 45% were seen once. What was sequenced was peripheral blood or thyroid tissue (not recorded which). These receptors were taken from an adult man with Graves' hyperthyroidism.

This clonotype was recorded many times. The V gene is TRBV7-8, the J gene TRBJ2-7; D possibly corresponds to TRBD1 (6 bases). With 2 bases removed from V and 3 bases from J, the gap between germline ends came to 17 bases. The CDR3 is made up of 16 amino acids. The germline V gene encodes CDR1 SGHVS and CDR2 FQNEAQ. The CDR3 DNA reads as TGTGCCAGCAGCTTAAGTTCCCGGGACATAAGCTACGAGCAGTACTTC. Translated, it gives CASSLSSRDISYEQYF.

In this sample, this clonotype turned up many times. The rearrangement uses TRBV25-1 and TRBJ2-2; D is possibly TRBD1 (5 bases). Trimming removed 5 bases from V and 4 bases from J, with 11 bases in between. The CDR3 runs to 14 residues. CDR1 and CDR2 from the germline V gene are MGHDK and SYGVNS. The CDR3: CASSPRAGTGELFF. For the CDR3, the DNA is TGTGCCAGCAGTCCCAGGGCAGGCACCGGGGAGCTGTTTTTT.

Concerning this clonotype: Its ends do not fully match the called genes, so a read error is possible. The chain employs TRBV10-3 and TRBJ1-6, with TRBD1 matching over 7 bases. The length of the CDR3 is 17 residues. Germline V gene data show CDR1 as ENHRY and CDR2 as SYGVKD. The CDR3 bases are TGTGCCAGCAGTTATAGCCCGACAGGGACAAAGAATTCACCCCTCCACTTT. Amino acids: CASSYSPTGTKNSPLHF.

This clonotype was counted only a few times. J is TRBJ2-5 and V is TRBV7-9, with 11 bases fitting TRBD1. Trimming removed 5 bases from V and 2 bases from J; junction bases left unmatched: 16. Germline V gene data show CDR1 as SEHNR and CDR2 as FQNEAQ (reference sequence). The CDR3 sequence is 19 residues long. The CDR3 loop is CASSPGVLVGTGGQETQYF. The CDR3 region has the DNA TGTGCCAGCAGCCCGGGGGTCCTAGTCGGGACAGGGGGACAAGAGACCCAGTACTTC.

The chain employs TRBV25-1 and TRBJ1-5; TRBD1 agrees at 8 bases. Germline V gene data show CDR1 as MGHDK and CDR2 as SYGVNS. The V gene end was trimmed by 4 bases and the J gene end by 4 bases; junction bases not matched to a gene: 9. This CDR3 has 16 amino acids. The chain's CDR3 is CASSASDRAWNQPQHF. The CDR3 DNA reads as TGTGCCAGCAGTGCCTCGGACAGGGCATGGAATCAGCCCCAGCATTTT. The variable domain in full, with the rest retrieved from reference TRBV25-1 and TRBJ1-5, is EADIYQTPRYLVIGTGKKITLECSQTMGHDKMYWYQQDPGMELHLIHYSYGVNSTEKGDLSSESTVSRIRTEHFPLTLESARPSHTSQYLCASSASDRAWNQPQHFGDGTRLSIL.

Regarding this clonotype: The CDR3 end shows no conserved phenylalanine or tryptophan, and so a read error is likely. No DNA is shown, since the ends of the CDR3 on it are uncertain; the CDR3 is the one TCRdb lists. V is TRBV20-1 and J is TRBJ1-1. The CDR3 numbers 8 amino acids, ends counted. Per germline, CDR1 DFQATT and CDR2 SNEGSKA (reference sequence). CDR3 region: CSATGHNY.

This clonotype was detected ten times or more. The chain uses TRBV7-2 and TRBJ2-7; D remains ambiguous. The CDR3 runs 13 residues. The germline V gene encodes CDR1 SGHTA and CDR2 FQGNSA. V lost 7 bases to trimming and J lost 0 bases, with 10 bases between them. CDR3 DNA: TGTGCCAGCATCTACCCAAGCTCCTACGAGCAGTACTTC. Amino acids: CASIYPSSYEQYF.

Ten or more counts support this clonotype. The V call is TRBV20-1, the J call TRBJ2-7; perhaps TRBD1 as D (5 bases). Trimming stripped 3 bases from V and 7 bases from J, with 10 bases between. The germline V gene has CDR1 DFQATT and CDR2 SNEGSKA (reference sequence). This CDR3 is 11 amino acids long. The CDR3 bases are TGCAGTGCTAGGGGGCAGATTGAGCAGTACTTC. Protein sequence: CSARGQIEQYF.

On this clonotype itself: Relative to the germline gene, one junction end is altered; a read error may explain this. The rearrangement uses TRBV7-2 and TRBJ2-5, with D unresolved. In germline, CDR1 is SGHTA, CDR2 FQGNSA. This CDR3 region has 13 residues. The CDR3 bases are TGTGCCAGCAGCTCTCAATGGCAAGGGACCCAGTACTTC. This sequence encodes CASSSQWQGTQYF. The full variable domain, with the rest looked up from reference TRBV7-2 and TRBJ2-5, is GAGVSQSPSNKVTEKGKDVELRCDPISGHTALYWYRQSLGQGLEFLIYFQGNSAPDKSGLPSDRFSAERTGGSVSTLTIQRTQQEDSAVYLCASSSQWQGTQYFGPGTRLLVL.